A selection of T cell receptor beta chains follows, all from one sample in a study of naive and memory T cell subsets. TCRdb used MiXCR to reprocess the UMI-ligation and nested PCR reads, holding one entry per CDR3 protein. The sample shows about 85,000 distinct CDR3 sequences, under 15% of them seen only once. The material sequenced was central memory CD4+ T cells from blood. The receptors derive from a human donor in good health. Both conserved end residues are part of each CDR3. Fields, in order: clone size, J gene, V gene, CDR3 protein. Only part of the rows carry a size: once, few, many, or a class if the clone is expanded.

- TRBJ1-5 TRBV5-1 CASSAGRYNQPQHF
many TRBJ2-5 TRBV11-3 CASSLEEYETQYF
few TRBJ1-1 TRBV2 CASRISETYTEAFF
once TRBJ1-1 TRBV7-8 CASSPGGPAEAFF
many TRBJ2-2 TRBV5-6 CASSYQRDPNTGELFF
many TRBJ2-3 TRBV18 CASSPERWLAGDGTDTQYF
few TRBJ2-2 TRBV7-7 CASSPLYTGELFF
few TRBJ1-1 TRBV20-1 CSARRGRKINTEAFF
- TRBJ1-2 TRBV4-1 CASSQRAGLGYGYTF
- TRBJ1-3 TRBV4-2 CASSQRVSGNTIYF
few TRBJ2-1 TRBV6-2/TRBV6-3 CASSSRWVDEQFF
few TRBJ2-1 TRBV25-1 CASSDIKTSGKDNEQFF
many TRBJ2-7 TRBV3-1 CASSQVQGANYEQYF
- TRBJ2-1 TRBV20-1 CSARGTSGSPEQFF
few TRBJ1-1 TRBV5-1 CASSGVGVMNTEAFF
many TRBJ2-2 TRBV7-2 CASSLGQGGVTGELFF
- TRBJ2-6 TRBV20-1 CSARPGGSGANVLTF
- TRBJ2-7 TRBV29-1 CSVEVLKLAGTYEQYF
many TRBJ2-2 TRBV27 CASSLDRTGELFF
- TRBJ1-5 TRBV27 CASRRGQGDQPQHF
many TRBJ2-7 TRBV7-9 CASSNPGGGGSPYEQYF
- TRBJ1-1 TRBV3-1 CASSQDGTGYTEAFF
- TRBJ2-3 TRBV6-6 CASSYSTELPGTDTQYF
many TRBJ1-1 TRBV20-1 CSARGTGKANTEAFF
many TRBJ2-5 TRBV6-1 CASSEVWTGETQYF
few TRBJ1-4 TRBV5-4 CASSTPRGANEKLFF
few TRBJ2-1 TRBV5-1 CASSLGTSGTSNKQFF
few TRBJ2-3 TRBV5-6 CASKATDTQYF
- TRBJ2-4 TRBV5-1 CASSLPTFRDGENIQYF
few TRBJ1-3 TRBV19 CASERNTIYF
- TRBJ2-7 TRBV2 CASRLVISGEQYF
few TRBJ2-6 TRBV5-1 CASSSWTSGPSGANVLTF
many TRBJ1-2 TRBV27 CASGTGSSNYGYTF
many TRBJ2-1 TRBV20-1 CSAGPSGRSYNEQFF
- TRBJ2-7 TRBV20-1 CSRSLGQAVSEQYF
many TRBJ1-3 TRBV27 CASRPGGSGNTIYF
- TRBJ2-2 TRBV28 CASSFETSGSRELFF
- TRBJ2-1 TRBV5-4 CASSTQGQPQFF
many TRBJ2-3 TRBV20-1 CSARENADTQYF
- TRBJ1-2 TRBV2 CASSEGVDGYTF
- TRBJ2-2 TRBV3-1 CASSQEGLANTGELFF